The clone carrying this T cell receptor (beta chain) was recorded once. Antigen unknown. The table came from immunoSEQ multiplex PCR; TCRdb's copy has only in-frame clones and leaves some out. The table has about 1.9 million clones, 93% seen once. In germline, CDR1 is SGHVS, CDR2 FQNEAQ. V shed 1 base, J shed 6 bases, and the junction held 3 bases outside the gene matches. CDR3 size: 14 residues. The data were taken from a study of shared clonotypes between healthy human individuals. Study results and caveats: Compared with memory subsets, naive subsets generally had larger estimated richness.

Terminally differentiated effector memory CD45RA+ cells were left out of the naive CD8 fraction, which was CD45RO-negative and positively selected for CCR7. All the donors were Caucasian adults who lived in Nashville, Tennessee. Sequencing input: naive CD8+ T cells from PBMCs. The source is a man aged 18 to 29 in good health. Some clones in this sample may be carry-over from other donors' samples. This chain uses TRBV7-8 with TRBJ1-5, with TRBD1 matching 7 bases. CDR3 sequence reads: CASSLGPGGQPQHF. The DNA for the CDR3 is TGTGCCAGCAGCTTAGGACCAGGGGGTCAGCCCCAGCATTTT.